A selection of T cell receptor beta chains follows, all from one sample in a study of human T cells and chemical hapten exposure. TCRdb re-called the RACE reads with MiXCR, one entry per CDR3 protein. The profile shows tens of thousands of distinct CDR3 sequences, 7.5% to 8% of them singletons. The sample was whole blood, taken in connection with sensitization to the hapten diphenylcyclopropenone (DPC). The receptors shown here come from a woman in her fifties or sixties with alopecia areata. Some clones in this sample may be carry-over from other donors' samples. Each CDR3 is given with its conserved first and last residue. Fields, in order: J gene, clone size, D gene, V gene, CDR3 DNA, CDR3 protein. The D gene is left open where the match is weak. Not every row has a clone size; where given, it reads once, few, many or a size class.

j_call: TRBJ2-1
clone_size: many
d_call: -
v_call: TRBV18
cdr3_nt: TGTGCCAGCTCTAGCACTGACTGGAGGACCCACTTC
cdr3_aa: CASSSTDWRTHF

j_call: TRBJ2-7
clone_size: -
d_call: -
v_call: TRBV4-3
cdr3_nt: TGCGCCAGCAGCCAAGAAGCGTTTATAGGGGGCGAGCAGTACTTC
cdr3_aa: CASSQEAFIGGEQYF

j_call: TRBJ2-2
clone_size: few
d_call: -
v_call: TRBV25-1
cdr3_nt: TGTGCCAGCAGTGAATATATAGGGAACACCGGGGAGCTGTTTTTT
cdr3_aa: CASSEYIGNTGELFF

j_call: TRBJ2-5
clone_size: many
d_call: TRBD2
v_call: TRBV11-2
cdr3_nt: TGTGCCAGCAGCTTCGGACTAGCCGAAGAGACCCAGTACTTC
cdr3_aa: CASSFGLAEETQYF

j_call: TRBJ2-2
clone_size: many
d_call: TRBD2
v_call: TRBV10-2
cdr3_nt: TGCGCCAGCAGTGAAAGAGCGGGAGTACGTACCGGGGAGCTGTTTTTT
cdr3_aa: CASSERAGVRTGELFF

j_call: TRBJ2-7
clone_size: -
d_call: TRBD2
v_call: TRBV12-3/TRBV12-4
cdr3_nt: TGTGCCAGCAGCCAAAGCGGGAGGAGCTCCTACGAGCAGTACTTC
cdr3_aa: CASSQSGRSSYEQYF

j_call: TRBJ2-7
clone_size: many
d_call: TRBD2
v_call: TRBV11-2
cdr3_nt: TGTGCCAGCAGCTCCAGTCGACTAGCGGGGAACGAGCAGTACTTC
cdr3_aa: CASSSSRLAGNEQYF

j_call: TRBJ2-1
clone_size: many
d_call: TRBD2
v_call: TRBV7-7
cdr3_nt: TGTGCTAGCAGCTTAGTTTCCGGACTAGCGGGACATAATGAGCAGTTCTTC
cdr3_aa: CASSLVSGLAGHNEQFF

j_call: TRBJ2-7
clone_size: few
d_call: TRBD2
v_call: TRBV29-1
cdr3_nt: TGCAGCGTTGTCCCTAGCGGGAGACCCTACGAGCAGTACTTC
cdr3_aa: CSVVPSGRPYEQYF

j_call: TRBJ1-4
clone_size: -
d_call: -
v_call: TRBV28
cdr3_nt: TGTGCCAGCAGTTCAGGCGGGGAAAAACTGTTTTTT
cdr3_aa: CASSSGGEKLFF

j_call: TRBJ2-4
clone_size: -
d_call: -
v_call: TRBV9
cdr3_nt: TGTGCCAGCAGCGTGGACTTTTCGCTAGCCAAAAACATTCAGTACTTC
cdr3_aa: CASSVDFSLAKNIQYF

j_call: TRBJ2-7
clone_size: -
d_call: -
v_call: TRBV11-2
cdr3_nt: TGTGCCAGCAGCCACTCCGTCGACGAGCAGTACTTC
cdr3_aa: CASSHSVDEQYF

j_call: TRBJ2-1
clone_size: -
d_call: TRBD1
v_call: TRBV11-2
cdr3_nt: TGTGCCAGCAGCTTGGCCCCGGGACAGGGATTCAATGAGCAGTTCTTC
cdr3_aa: CASSLAPGQGFNEQFF

j_call: TRBJ2-3
clone_size: many
d_call: TRBD1
v_call: TRBV9
cdr3_nt: TGTGCCAGCGGGGGACAGGGACTGGGCACAGATACGCAGTATTTT
cdr3_aa: CASGGQGLGTDTQYF

j_call: TRBJ2-5
clone_size: few
d_call: TRBD2
v_call: TRBV20-1
cdr3_nt: TGCAGTGTAGCGGGAGTACAAGAGACCCAGTACTTC
cdr3_aa: CSVAGVQETQYF

j_call: TRBJ2-1
clone_size: many
d_call: -
v_call: TRBV12-3/TRBV12-4
cdr3_nt: TGTGCCAGCACCAAGGGGAAGGGGTCGGGTGAGCAGTTCTTC
cdr3_aa: CASTKGKGSGEQFF

j_call: TRBJ2-7
clone_size: many
d_call: TRBD1
v_call: TRBV12-3/TRBV12-4
cdr3_nt: TGTGCCAGCAGCTACGCGGGACAGGGAGGGTACTTC
cdr3_aa: CASSYAGQGGYF

j_call: TRBJ1-2
clone_size: many
d_call: -
v_call: TRBV29-1
cdr3_nt: TGCAGCGTTCCCCGGGACGGACTCTATGGCTACACCTTC
cdr3_aa: CSVPRDGLYGYTF

j_call: TRBJ2-3
clone_size: many
d_call: -
v_call: TRBV6-6
cdr3_nt: TGTGCCAGCAGTCCCACAGGGTCTCGCACAGATACGCAGTATTTT
cdr3_aa: CASSPTGSRTDTQYF

j_call: TRBJ1-4
clone_size: many
d_call: -
v_call: TRBV28
cdr3_nt: TGTGCCAGCAACGGATTCGCGAATGAAAAACTGTTTTTT
cdr3_aa: CASNGFANEKLFF

j_call: TRBJ2-5
clone_size: -
d_call: -
v_call: TRBV12-3/TRBV12-4
cdr3_nt: TGTGCCAGCAGCTCCACTAAGGCCCCCCAGACCCAGTACTTC
cdr3_aa: CASSSTKAPQTQYF

j_call: TRBJ2-3
clone_size: once
d_call: TRBD1
v_call: TRBV7-2
cdr3_nt: TGTGCCAGCAGGGCTTCGACAGGGGCAAGCACAGATACGCAGTATTTT
cdr3_aa: CASRASTGASTDTQYF

j_call: TRBJ2-1
clone_size: many
d_call: TRBD1
v_call: TRBV7-2
cdr3_nt: TGTGCCAGCAGCGCACGACAGGGCAACTACAATGAGCAGTTCTTC
cdr3_aa: CASSARQGNYNEQFF

j_call: TRBJ2-7
clone_size: many
d_call: -
v_call: TRBV6-5
cdr3_nt: TGTGCCAGCAGTCCGGGTCACTACGAGCAGTACTTC
cdr3_aa: CASSPGHYEQYF

j_call: TRBJ2-7
clone_size: many
d_call: -
v_call: TRBV27
cdr3_nt: TGTGCCAGCAGTACCCGGGACGGAAGCTACGAGCAGTACTTC
cdr3_aa: CASSTRDGSYEQYF

j_call: TRBJ2-1
clone_size: many
d_call: TRBD2
v_call: TRBV6-2/TRBV6-3
cdr3_nt: TGTGCCAGCACCCCTAGCGGGAGGGTGGGGGTAGGTGAGCAGTTCTTC
cdr3_aa: CASTPSGRVGVGEQFF

j_call: TRBJ1-1
clone_size: few
d_call: -
v_call: TRBV29-1
cdr3_nt: TGCAGCGTGGGGTCCGCAGGGTTCACTGAAGCTTTCTTT
cdr3_aa: CSVGSAGFTEAFF

j_call: TRBJ2-2
clone_size: -
d_call: -
v_call: TRBV28
cdr3_nt: TGTGCCAGCAGTTTAACATCGGGACAGAACACCGGGGAGCTGTTTTTT
cdr3_aa: CASSLTSGQNTGELFF

j_call: TRBJ2-5
clone_size: many
d_call: TRBD2
v_call: TRBV20-1
cdr3_nt: TGCAGTGCCTGGAGGACTAGCCGTGTCGTGACCCAGTACTTC
cdr3_aa: CSAWRTSRVVTQYF

j_call: TRBJ2-1
clone_size: many
d_call: -
v_call: TRBV29-1
cdr3_nt: TGCAGCGTTAATCCGGGCGTGACCCGATTAGGGAGTGAGCAGTTCTTC
cdr3_aa: CSVNPGVTRLGSEQFF

j_call: TRBJ1-6
clone_size: few
d_call: -
v_call: TRBV23-1
cdr3_nt: TGCGCCAGCAGTCAATTCAGGGGAGTGCAATTTTCACCCCTCCACTTT
cdr3_aa: CASSQFRGVQFSPLHF

j_call: TRBJ1-2
clone_size: -
d_call: TRBD1
v_call: TRBV19
cdr3_nt: TGTGCCACCTCCTCGCGACAGGGCACTAACTATGGCTACACCTTC
cdr3_aa: CATSSRQGTNYGYTF

j_call: TRBJ2-3
clone_size: -
d_call: TRBD1
v_call: TRBV9
cdr3_nt: TGTGCCAGCAGCGAGGGACAGGGGCCGTATACGCAGTATTTT
cdr3_aa: CASSEGQGPYTQYF

j_call: TRBJ2-2
clone_size: many
d_call: -
v_call: TRBV3-1
cdr3_nt: TGTGCCAGCAGCCAAGCGGGTTCGAACACCGGGGAGCTGTTTTTT
cdr3_aa: CASSQAGSNTGELFF

j_call: TRBJ2-1
clone_size: many
d_call: TRBD2
v_call: TRBV12-3/TRBV12-4
cdr3_nt: TGTGCCAGCAGTATGACTAGCGATGAGCAGTTCTTC
cdr3_aa: CASSMTSDEQFF

j_call: TRBJ2-1
clone_size: many
d_call: -
v_call: TRBV29-1
cdr3_nt: TGCAGCGTTGGGAGTTGGAATGAGCAGTTCTTC
cdr3_aa: CSVGSWNEQFF

j_call: TRBJ1-1
clone_size: few
d_call: -
v_call: TRBV7-2
cdr3_nt: TGTGCCAGCAGCTCACGACTAGGGGCAGGTCGTGTGACTTTCTTT
cdr3_aa: CASSSRLGAGRVTFF

j_call: TRBJ2-2
clone_size: many
d_call: TRBD1
v_call: TRBV19
cdr3_nt: TGTGCCAGTAGTGCCCGGACAGGAGGCACCGGGGAGCTGTTTTTT
cdr3_aa: CASSARTGGTGELFF

j_call: TRBJ1-5
clone_size: many
d_call: -
v_call: TRBV19
cdr3_nt: TGTGCCAGTAGTACAAACAGGGAAGGGCCCCAGCATTTT
cdr3_aa: CASSTNREGPQHF

j_call: TRBJ2-1
clone_size: -
d_call: TRBD2
v_call: TRBV25-1
cdr3_nt: TGTGCCAGCAGTACAGCGGGAGTCCCCAATGAGCAGTTCTTC
cdr3_aa: CASSTAGVPNEQFF

j_call: TRBJ1-6
clone_size: many
d_call: TRBD1
v_call: TRBV20-1
cdr3_nt: TGCAGTGCCTCGGACAGGGTTGGCTATAATTCACCCCTCCACTTT
cdr3_aa: CSASDRVGYNSPLHF

j_call: TRBJ2-5
clone_size: -
d_call: TRBD2
v_call: TRBV9
cdr3_nt: TGTGCCAGCAGCGTAGCTACGGGACTAGCTCCAGAGACCCAGTACTTC
cdr3_aa: CASSVATGLAPETQYF

j_call: TRBJ2-7
clone_size: many
d_call: -
v_call: TRBV6-6
cdr3_nt: TGTGCCAGCAGCCCCGGCGGAGCGGTCTTCGGGAACTTC
cdr3_aa: CASSPGGAVFGNF

j_call: TRBJ2-5
clone_size: -
d_call: TRBD1
v_call: TRBV19
cdr3_nt: TGTGCCAGTAGTTCAGTTTGGACAGGGGAAGAGACCCAGTACTTC
cdr3_aa: CASSSVWTGEETQYF

j_call: TRBJ2-7
clone_size: -
d_call: TRBD2
v_call: TRBV7-6
cdr3_nt: TGTGCCAGCAGCCCTCGGGGGGGCCACTACGAGCAGTACTTC
cdr3_aa: CASSPRGGHYEQYF